These 19 T cell receptor beta chains were all obtained from the same sample, sequenced in a study of regulatory T cells in long-lasting Graves disease. Time point given: newly diagnosed GD, antithyroid drugs for less than 3 months. Generation of the TCR library employed RNA extracted from PBMCs. Relying on iRepertoire HTBI primers and Arm-PCR of CDR3 regions, the team built TCR beta libraries. TCRdb reanalysed the multiplex PCR reads using MiXCR and keeps one entry per CDR3 protein. This table holds 520,000 or so distinct CDR3 sequences, more than 10% found once. These same records also appear under a second study, on T cells in Graves' hyperthyroidism and ophthalmopathy.

This specimen consisted of peripheral blood mononuclear cells (PBMCs), obtained at new diagnosis, from a patient treated with antithyroid drugs. Source of these receptors: a woman under 40 with Graves disease.

This clonotype showed up many times. The rearrangement joins TRBV10-3 to TRBJ2-2; D call uncertain. Per germline, CDR1 ENHRY and CDR2 SYGVKD. The CDR3 consists of 11 residues. With 2 bases removed from V and 6 bases from J, the gap between germline ends came to 1 base. CDR3 residues: CAISEAGELFF. In nucleotides, the CDR3 is TGTGCCATCAGTGAGGCCGGGGAGCTGTTTTTT.

This chain connects TRBV7-9 to TRBJ2-7, with a weak D call TRBD2 (6 bases). V was clipped by 5 bases and J by 5 bases, with 10 bases between them. Germline CDR1 reads SEHNR; CDR2 reads FQNEAQ (reference sequence). This CDR3 comprises 12 residues. CDR3 sequence (DNA): TGTGCCAGCAGCCGCCCGGGGGACGAGCAGTACTTC. Amino acid sequence: CASSRPGDEQYF. The whole variable domain, remainder taken from reference TRBV7-9 and TRBJ2-7, is DTGVSQNPRHKITKRGQNVTFRCDPISEHNRLYWYRQTLGQGPEFLTYFQNEAQLEKSRLLSDRFSAERPKGSFSTLEIQRTEQGDSAMYLCASSRPGDEQYFGPGTRLTVT.

On this clonotype itself: A much larger clone sits a single nucleotide away, making a read error possible. The chain couples TRBV3-1 to TRBJ2-2; D assignment may be TRBD1 or TRBD2 (5 bases each). Germline V gene sequence: CDR1 LGHDT, CDR2 YNNKEL (reference sequence). Trimming cost V 3 bases and J 0 bases, with 8 bases left between them. This CDR3 is built from 15 residues. CDR3 sequence (DNA): TGTGCCAGCAGCCAGGGACGGGCGAACACCGGGGAGCTGTTTTTT. Its protein product is CASSQGRANTGELFF.

This clonotype came up many times. V usage is TRBV3-1 and J usage is TRBJ1-4, with D unclear. Trimming removed 0 bases from V and 5 bases from J, with 10 bases in between. CDR1 and CDR2 from the germline V gene are LGHDT and YNNKEL (reference sequence). CDR3 length equals 15 residues. CDR3 in DNA: TGTGCCAGCAGCCAAGAAAACGGATTAAATGAAAAACTGTTTTTT. It translates to CASSQENGLNEKLFF.

This clonotype has a count of ten or more. J is TRBJ1-2 and V is TRBV28; tentative D call: TRBD1 (5 bases). The CDR3 runs to 16 residues. Germline CDR1 MDHEN, CDR2 SYDVKM. V lost 4 bases to trimming and J lost 4 bases, with 19 bases between them. The CDR3 sequence is CASSSPSGGFIYGYTF. The CDR3, as DNA: TGTGCCAGCAGTTCCCCGTCGGGGGGGTTTATCTATGGCTACACCTTC.

This clonotype was seen repeatedly, ten times or more. The chain employs TRBV6-5 and TRBJ2-7, with a weak D call TRBD2 (6 bases). The CDR3 has 14 residues. From germline, CDR1 is MNHEY and CDR2 SVGAGI. V dropped 2 bases and J dropped 4 bases, with 12 bases sitting between them. The CDR3 loop reads CASSYRDSSYEQYF. The CDR3, as DNA: TGTGCCAGCAGTTACCGGGACTCTTCATACGAGCAGTACTTC.

The chain has TRBV7-9 and TRBJ2-1; the match to TRBD2 covers 9 bases. V trimming: 5 bases; J trimming: 7 bases; junction bases outside the gene matches: 9. The CDR3 contains 15 residues. Germline CDR1 reads SEHNR; CDR2 reads FQNEAQ (reference sequence). CDR3 in amino acids: CASSPGLAILNEQFF. CDR3 bases: TGTGCCAGCAGCCCAGGACTAGCGATACTTAATGAGCAGTTCTTC.

The chain is built from TRBV7-8 and TRBJ1-1; possible D gene TRBD1, 6 bases. V shed 3 bases and J shed 6 bases, with 14 bases lying between them. The CDR3 is 14 amino acids. CDR1 and CDR2 from the germline V gene are SGHVS and FQNEAQ. DNA of the CDR3: TGTGCCAGCAGCTTGAGGGGGGGGCTCGCTGAAGCTTTCTTT. It translates to CASSLRGGLAEAFF.

This clonotype was found a few times. A much larger clone differs by one base, so this may be a read error. The V and J genes are TRBV29-1 and TRBJ2-7; D uncertain. Germline V gives CDR1 SQVTM, CDR2 ANQGSEA. The CDR3 is made up of 11 amino acids. For the CDR3, the DNA is TGCGGCGTTACTGGGGACTACGAGCAGTACTTC. Translation: CGVTGDYEQYF.

Comment on this clonotype: A much larger clone differs by one base, so this may be a read error. As DNA, the CDR3 is TGTGCCAGCAGCTTCACCTCGAACACTGAAGCTTCCTTT. Its translation is CASSFTSNTEASF. The chain recombines TRBV11-3 with TRBJ2-3; D ambiguous. The CDR3 is 13 residues long. CDR1 is SGHNT, CDR2 YENEEA, per germline.

This clonotype was detected ten times or more. The genes are TRBV28 and TRBJ1-1; TRBD1 is a possible D gene (6 bases). CDR1 and CDR2 (germline): MDHEN, SYDVKM. The CDR3 extends over 11 amino acids. Trimming pared 7 bases from V and 10 bases from J, leaving 13 bases between. CDR3 residues: CASIEQGPAFF. In DNA, the CDR3 is TGTGCCAGCATAGAACAGGGACCAGCTTTCTTT.

This clonotype occurred many times. The chain carries TRBV12-3 or TRBV12-4 and TRBJ2-7; D is possibly TRBD1 or TRBD2 (5 bases each). V was shortened by 3 bases and J by 12 bases, with 12 bases between the two germline ends. The CDR3 is 11 amino acids. The CDR3 DNA is TGTGCCAGCAGTTTGGGGAGCAGGGTGTACTTC. It translates to CASSLGSRVYF.

The genes are TRBV30 and TRBJ2-2; perhaps TRBD2 as D (6 bases). CDR1 is GTSNPN, CDR2 SVGIG, per germline (reference sequence). V was trimmed by 0 bases and J by 9 bases, leaving 17 bases between them. This CDR3 is built from 15 residues. DNA for the CDR3: TGTGCCTGGAGTGTCCGGGGGTCCGGGCCGAGGGAGCTGTTTTTT. Translating it yields CAWSVRGSGPRELFF.

This clonotype was found many times. J is TRBJ2-5 and V is TRBV19; TRBD1 matches at 9 bases. Germline CDR1 and CDR2: LNHDA and SQIVND (reference sequence). V shed 3 bases, J shed 5 bases, and the junction held 1 base outside the gene matches. The CDR3 spans 13 residues. Written as DNA, the CDR3 is TGTGCCAGTAGTATCGGACAGGGGGAGACCCAGTACTTC. This gives the protein CASSIGQGETQYF.

This clonotype was seen only once. This chain joins TRBV12-3 or TRBV12-4 and TRBJ2-3, with no clear D. Between the trimmed V and J ends, which lost 3 bases and 0 bases, there was a span of 7 bases. The CDR3 length is 14 residues. The CDR3 is CASSFVWSTDTQYF. The CDR3 DNA reads TGTGCCAGCAGTTTTGTTTGGAGCACAGATACGCAGTATTTT.

This clonotype was detected once. This sequence is one base from a far larger clone and is likely a read error. This sequence joins TRBV11-2 and TRBJ2-3; 7 bases align to TRBD2. The CDR3 totals 15 residues. Germline V lookup: CDR1 SGHAT, CDR2 FQNNGV. The CDR3 coding sequence is TGTGCCAGCAGCTTAGGGGAGGGAACCCTGCGGGAGCAGTGCTTC. It encodes CASSLGEGTLREQCF.

The V and J genes are TRBV24-1 and TRBJ2-3, with a possible D match to TRBD2 (5 bases). Trimming pared 3 bases from V and 8 bases from J, leaving 17 bases between. In germline, CDR1 is KGHDR, CDR2 SFDVKD. The CDR3 has 15 amino acids. The CDR3 sequence: CATSDHRTGRGTQYF. The CDR3 nucleotides are TGTGCCACCAGTGATCACCGGACTGGACGCGGTACGCAGTATTTT.

This clonotype was observed a handful of times. This chain joins TRBV9 and TRBJ2-1; D is perhaps TRBD1 (6 bases). The CDR3 has 15 amino acids. Germline-derived CDR1 and CDR2 are SGDLS and YYNGEE. V lost 3 bases and J lost 2, with 12 bases in between. CDR3 region: CASSGAGAPYNEQFF. The CDR3 DNA is TGTGCCAGCAGCGGGGCAGGGGCCCCCTACAATGAGCAGTTCTTC.

In its sample, this clonotype was seen a few times. This chain connects TRBV11-3 to TRBJ2-1; the match to TRBD2 covers 12 bases. Germline assignment: CDR1 SGHNT and CDR2 YENEEA. This CDR3 has 18 residues. The J segment lost 7 bases and the V segment lost 4 bases, leaving 14 bases of the junction unmatched. CDR3 bases: TGTGCCAGCAGCTCTCGACTAGCGGGAGCGAGATCGGGTAATGAGCAGTTCTTC. Protein: CASSSRLAGARSGNEQFF.